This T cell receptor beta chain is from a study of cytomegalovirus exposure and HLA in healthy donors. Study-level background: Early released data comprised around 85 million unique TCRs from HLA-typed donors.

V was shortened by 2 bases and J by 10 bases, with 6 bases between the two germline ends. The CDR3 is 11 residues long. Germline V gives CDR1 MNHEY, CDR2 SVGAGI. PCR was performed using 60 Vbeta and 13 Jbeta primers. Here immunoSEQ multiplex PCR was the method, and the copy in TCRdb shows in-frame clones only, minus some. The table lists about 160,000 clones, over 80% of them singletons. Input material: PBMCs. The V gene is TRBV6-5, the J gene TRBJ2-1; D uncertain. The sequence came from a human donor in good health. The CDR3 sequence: CASSYGPEQFF. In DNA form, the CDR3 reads TGTGCCAGCAGTTACGGGCCAGAGCAGTTCTTC.